This T cell receptor (beta chain) was identified in a study of response to subunit inactivated influenza vaccine. TCRdb reprocessed the RT-PCR reads with MiXCR, giving one entry per CDR3 protein. The sample yields about 540,000 distinct CDR3 sequences, around 21% seen once. CDR1 is LGHNA and CDR2 is YSLEER in the germline V gene. The length of the CDR3 is 13 residues. V was clipped by 9 bases and J by 1 base, with 12 bases between them. In addition, the sample was reused for a study of T cells expressing NK-cell markers. That study reports: 5'RACE template switching built TCR beta cDNA with unique molecular identifiers. It was sorted CD3+CD56+NKG2C+, CD3+CD56+NKG2C- and CD3+CD56-NKG2C+ T cells that supplied the TCR beta repertoires. There were seven HCMV-seropositive donors and one seronegative donor among the eight sequenced. HCMV specificity of the expanded NKG2C+ T cell clones stayed unclear.

The clonotype originates from a man between 50 and 59 years old who received an inactivated influenza vaccine. This chain connects TRBV4-3 to TRBJ1-1; D possibly corresponds to TRBD1 (6 bases). Sample: CD4+ T cells sorted from PBMCs, taken roughly 12 days after vaccination. In nucleotides, the CDR3 is TGCGCCAGGGGGGGCGAAGCGAACACTGAAGCTTTCTTT. This sequence encodes CARGGEANTEAFF.